The rows below give T cell receptor beta chains drawn from one sample of a study of blood T cells in healthy people across ages. TCRdb processed the 5' RACE reads anew with MiXCR; each CDR3 protein has one entry. Of 700,000 to 850,000 distinct CDR3 sequences in the sample, 50% to 65% were seen once. Material: blood. These receptors were collected from a man older than 75 in good health. The CDR3 runs from the conserved cysteine through the conserved F or W. The D gene is left open where the match is weak. For some rows the clone size is stated as once, few or many, or as a class when expanded; others skip it.

v_gene	abundance	j_gene	d_gene	CDR3aa	CDR3nt
TRBV5-1	.	TRBJ2-3	.	CASSWTGGADTQYF	TGCGCCAGCAGCTGGACAGGAGGGGCAGATACGCAGTATTTT
TRBV25-1	.	TRBJ1-2	TRBD1	CASSRTGQGVGYTF	TGTGCCAGCAGTCGGACGGGACAGGGGGTAGGCTACACCTTC
TRBV7-3	few	TRBJ2-5	TRBD2	CASSLSSGRGETQYF	TGTGCCAGCAGCTTGAGTAGCGGGAGGGGAGAGACCCAGTACTTC
TRBV6-2/TRBV6-3	many	TRBJ2-5	.	CASSLGPETQYF	TGTGCCAGCAGTTTGGGGCCAGAGACCCAGTACTTC
TRBV3-1	.	TRBJ2-5	.	CASSPRDLSETQYF	TGTGCCAGCAGCCCGCGGGATTTGTCGGAGACCCAGTACTTC
TRBV28	.	TRBJ2-7	.	CASSLAWLYEQYF	TGTGCCAGCAGTTTGGCGTGGCTCTACGAGCAGTACTTC
TRBV27	.	TRBJ1-2	TRBD1	CASLGQGDYGYTF	TGTGCCAGCTTAGGGCAGGGGGACTATGGCTACACCTTC
TRBV3-1	.	TRBJ2-1	.	CASSRLPEAGEQFF	TGTGCCAGCAGCCGCCTCCCCGAGGCGGGTGAGCAGTTCTTC
TRBV4-1	.	TRBJ2-1	TRBD2	CASQPRSSGTYNEQFF	TGCGCCAGTCAACCCCGCTCTAGCGGGACGTACAATGAGCAGTTCTTC
TRBV6-6	.	TRBJ1-5	.	CASSPRGTNQPQHF	TGTGCCAGCAGTCCCCGGGGTACCAATCAGCCCCAGCATTTT
TRBV18	.	TRBJ1-2	.	CASSPVTVYGYTF	TGTGCCAGCTCACCAGTGACCGTATATGGCTACACCTTC
TRBV27	.	TRBJ1-2	.	CATSSGGYGYTF	TGTGCCACCAGTTCGGGGGGCTATGGCTACACCTTC
TRBV28	.	TRBJ2-5	.	CASSPPTGYQETQYF	TGTGCCAGCAGTCCCCCGACGGGGTACCAAGAGACCCAGTACTTC
TRBV5-6	.	TRBJ2-3	.	CASSLATEYAYF	TGTGCCAGCAGCTTGGCAACAGAATACGCGTATTTT
TRBV21-1	.	TRBJ2-6	.	CASSKEGGFSGANVPTF	TGTGCCAGCAGCAAAGAAGGCGGATTCTCTGGGGCCAACGTCCCGACTTTC